This T cell receptor (beta chain) is from a study of cytomegalovirus exposure and HLA in healthy donors (dated by TCRdb to the late 2010s). As for the study more broadly: An earlier analysis of roughly 500 of the donors reported more than 250 Gb of sequence data and 117 million unique TCR beta sequences from about 200 million T cells. An early release covering 550 to 700 HLA-typed donors comprised about 300 gigabases of sequencing data and around 85 million unique TCR sequences. Among the approximately 420 genotyped donors, around 81% belonged to the genetic ancestry cluster associated with self-reported Caucasian donors. The study aimed to test whether cataloging public T cell receptors could reveal signatures of past pathogen exposure. The study used immunosequencing to profile the T cell repertoires of 666 subjects and linked those repertoires to cytomegalovirus serostatus. In addition to the first cohort of around 670 subjects, a separate validation cohort of approximately 120 different subjects was used. High-throughput TCR immunosequencing, statistical association of individual TCRs with disease status, and machine learning were combined to predict cytomegalovirus infection status. To study patterns of TCR occurrence, a later analysis re-analyzed previously published TCR beta repertoires from several hundred donors and added high-resolution HLA genotyping. In the later analysis, no new phenotypic data were used to find candidate immune exposures; instead, reliance was placed on TCR beta sequences and their occurrence across donors. To decide whether each TCR beta V gene segment behaved as functional or pseudogenic, an earlier analysis of approximately 590 of the donors relied on high-throughput TCR beta sequencing. Donor age, sex, ethnicity and CMV serostatus were compiled alongside the repertoire data. A later genetic analysis took genome-wide SNP genotypes for about three fifths of the roughly 670 donors and used that subset as a discovery cohort. Every discovery cohort repertoire had been produced on one sequencing platform. HLA typing included class I and class II loci at four-digit resolution. Typing coverage varied by locus: roughly 629-640 donors for A, B, C, DRB1 and DQB1; around 560 for DQA1; approximately 570 for DPA1; 450 to 480 for DPB1. Roughly 5 DR-DQ haplotypes were treated as single units for association and clustering because of strong linkage in the cohort. On average, over 200,000 unique TCR beta nucleotide sequences were sequenced per donor among 300 to 500 genotyped donors of the cohort, with around 19% of those sequences being non-productive. General conclusions and limits of the study: Because counts were too low, around 17 rarely observed V segments, including chromosome 9 orphons, were left out of the earlier analysis of 587 of the donors. Linkage disequilibrium might explain the correlated functional status among segregating V segments, but an unknown experimental factor could not be ruled out. In a later analysis, HLA-associated TCR beta chains were found to be more clonally expanded and to have lower generation probabilities than equally common non-associated chains. A total of 164 TCR beta chains were listed by the study as associated with cytomegalovirus. HLA typing was unavailable for some donors at each locus, so association tests used only the typed subset. When HLA alleles, especially DR and DQ, strongly co-occurred, TCR associations were difficult to assign to individual alleles. A later analysis reported that several top co-occurrence clusters appeared linked to parvovirus B19, influenza, CMV and Epstein-Barr virus. Specific HLA alleles were associated with about 17,000 TCR beta sequences at a false discovery rate of 0.05 in a later analysis. The sequencing pipeline was judged likely to have produced a cluster of highly shared sequence variants as a technical artifact. A further reported finding was that TCR beta sequences accurately predicted the HLA-A and HLA-B alleles for most subjects in the first cohort. Broadly in line with IMGT annotations, most TCR beta V segments showed up in productive rearrangements about 87% or about 30% of the time in an earlier analysis of around 550 of the donors. Immune exposure information for the cohort was limited to CMV serostatus. It was suggested by the authors that the approach could potentially be generalized to other disease states and immunological phenotypes. While some public TCRs were present in many individuals, most TCR sequences turned up only very rarely across donors. In a later analysis, the rate of TCR association differed among HLA loci, with DRB1 alleles having the most associated TCRs and HLA-C alleles having the fewest. The presence/absence analyses assumed that sequencing depth was roughly uniform across donors, and that assumption may not be true. In a later analysis, most CMV-associated TCR beta chains were found to appear HLA-restricted, with HLA associations seemingly driven largely by CMV exposure. V-gene and J-gene trimming of TCR beta chains was associated with a missense DCLRE1C variant in a later genetic analysis, and the association was replicated in an independent cohort. According to a later genetic analysis, donors in an Asian-associated ancestry cluster had fewer N-insertions in productive TCRs than the approximately 700-donor mean. Only TCR beta chains were sequenced in this cohort, and the absence of alpha or paired-chain data limited detectable features. Cytomegalovirus status was reported to be diagnosed by the classifier with high specificity and sensitivity in both the original and validation cohorts. Because the 87-base-pair reads could not distinguish some IMGT-functional V segments, including TRBV6-2 and TRBV6-3, those segments were excluded. In vitro tests confirmed that three of the cytomegalovirus-associated TCR beta chains recognize cytomegalovirus antigens.

Receptor amplification or capture employed the immunoSEQ multiplex PCR assay. The multiplex PCR relied on a mix of 60 forward primers for TCR Vbeta segments and 13 reverse primers for TCR Jbeta segments. Amplification of the CDR3 region of rearranged TCR beta genes was performed with a multiplex PCR assay on genomic DNA. The amplified TCR beta libraries were sequenced on the Illumina HiSeq System as 87-base-pair reads. In the paper's pipeline: A later analysis tallied 80 million to 95 million unique TCR beta chains across the 610 or so repertoires, and about 10 million of those chains were shared by two or more donors. To remove PCR and sequencing errors, raw reads were error-corrected and collapsed into unique sequences using a nearest-neighbor algorithm that merged closely related sequences. CDR3 sequences were aligned to IMGT reference sequences to assign V, D and J gene segments. For a sequence to be retained, a match of at least six nucleotides to both a V gene segment and a J gene segment was required. Rearrangements were classified as productive when the CDR3 lacked stop codons and remained in frame with V and J, and all other rearrangements were classified as non-productive. Following IMGT convention, CDR3 was defined as the stretch from the second conserved V-encoded cysteine to the conserved J-encoded phenylalanine. The earlier analysis of about 620 of the donors excluded sequences that lacked an unambiguous match to a single V gene segment. An earlier analysis of over 450 of the donors classified V segments as functional when productive rearrangements were above 56.7% and as segregating when the standard deviation between donors was above 5%. To diagnose cytomegalovirus status from the catalog of TCR beta chain sequences, a statistical classification framework was built. A later analysis assigned V and J genes by comparing TCR nucleotide sequences with IMGT/GENE-DB human TR gene sequences. The TCRdist pipeline was used in a later analysis to assign CDR3 sequences and most-parsimonious VDJ recombination scenarios. In a later analysis, every TCR beta chain was defined by the combination of its CDR3 amino acid sequence and its V-gene family, and reads without a unique V-gene family were dropped. As a way to deal with suspected cross-contamination and a sequencing artifact, a later analysis dropped roughly 600 nucleotide sequences that were highly shared and had low generation probability. A later analysis calculated a clonal expansion index for each public chain from normalized within-repertoire ranks of inferred template counts. Generation probabilities in a later analysis came from a VDJ recombination model fitted to out-of-frame rearrangements, and those results were checked against IGoR. In a later analysis, hypergeometric tests were used to score TCR-TCR, TCR-HLA and TCR-CMV co-occurrence, with a repertoire-size bias correction applied to TCR pairs. In a later analysis, false discovery rates were estimated by permuting HLA or CMV assignments 20 times. In a later analysis, co-occurring TCRs were grouped using DBSCAN, and TCRdist sequence similarity was added for clustering within HLA-allele-positive subsets. For co-occurrence clustering, repertoires with fewer than 30,000 or more than 120,000 public chains were excluded, along with roughly 5 repertoires with anomalous nucleotide sharing. What TCRdb holds here is the immuneACCESS table cut down to in-frame rearrangements. Part of the clones is not present; checked against another copy, under half of the missing clones reflect an unresolved V gene, and the others are unexplained. The V and J calls and clone size come from that table; D and trimming were worked out from the DNA. The sample table shows approximately 210,000 clones, and around nine tenths are seen once. Of the sample, approximately 1.5% is held by the ten largest clones.

In total, 500 to 700 healthy bone marrow donors made up the cohort. All cohort members were sampled while nominally healthy, although unrecorded immune exposures were likely present. The donor was CMV seronegative and was included in the group of under 450 seronegative cohort members. A peripheral blood sample was collected from each donor, and TCR beta sequencing was performed on peripheral blood mononuclear cells. Genomic DNA extraction from the blood cell samples was performed with the Qiagen DNeasy Blood Extraction Kit. Notes on this clone: What this receptor recognizes is not known. Base quality data are lacking; no much larger clone is found one base away.

V drops 3 bases and J drops 4 bases, leaving 8 bases in between. From cysteine to phenylalanine, the CDR3 is 13 amino acids long. Kept here is only the CDR3 DNA, which spans 39 bases and is read in frame from base 1. The germline V gene sets CDR1 to SGHTA and CDR2 to FQGNSA. The source material was PBMCs. The chain is assembled from TRBV7-2 and TRBJ2-3, with no D gene named confidently. This clonotype was sampled from a woman under 30 in good health and CMV-seronegative. The CDR3 region reads CASSFRVADTQYF. The nucleotide sequence is TGTGCCAGCAGCTTTCGAGTTGCAGATACGCAGTATTTT.